This T cell receptor (beta chain) was recorded in a study of vaccination and CD4 T cells after COVID-19. Unmatched junction bases numbered 14, after V lost 10 bases and J lost 6 bases. The germline V gene encodes CDR1 LNHDA and CDR2 SQIVND (reference sequence). The CDR3 spans 14 residues. Treatment of the sample: roughly 10-day PBMC culture with coronavirus spike peptide pools or control peptides (ViraFEST assay). The medium had half its volume replaced with fresh IL-2 medium on days 3 and 7. Cultured CD4+ T-cell DNA underwent Oncomine TCR Beta short-read sequencing. Using its own MiXCR run on the PCR reads, TCRdb lists one record per CDR3 protein. Of 15,000 or so distinct CDR3 sequences in the sample, roughly 22% were seen once. This clonotype was observed a few times. Its matching antigen is unknown.

V and J are TRBV19 and TRBJ1-2; 7 positions match TRBD1. The sample was CD4+ T cells from blood, cultured in vitro, taken before SARS-CoV-2 vaccination. This receptor was obtained from a human donor who received a COVID-19 vaccine. The CDR3 region has the DNA TGTGCCATCGCCCCAGGACAGGAAAGAGATGGCTACACCTTC. Translation gives CAIAPGQERDGYTF.